The entry below gives a single T cell receptor beta chain sequence along with its context. Its antigen is currently unknown. Libraries were prepared by immunoSEQ multiplex PCR; TCRdb keeps only in-frame clonotypes and omits some of them. The sample consists of 70,000 to 85,000 clones, under 95% of them appearing once. This sample was taken from a study of brain T cells in children with intractable seizures. The study's findings and limits: Only CDR3 sequence similarity suggested viral specificity, without known HCMV serostatus. Pre-surgery blood may have been undersampled, hiding some clones.

Surgery cases with the highest brain T cell transcript signatures were chosen for sequencing. Patients received at least one anti-epileptic drug before surgery. The TCR comes from a girl aged 2-10 years with Rasmussen encephalitis and intractable seizures. The sample in question was peripheral blood, obtained at surgery.

The CDR3 spells CASSSFFNSTDTQYF. For the CDR3, the DNA is TGTGCCAGCAGCTCCTTCTTTAATAGCACAGATACGCAGTATTTT. V and J are TRBV11-2 and TRBJ2-3; D call uncertain. The V end was cut by 4 bases, the J end by 0 bases, with 11 bases between. The CDR3 sequence is 15 residues long. The V gene's germline CDR1 is SGHAT and CDR2 FQNNGV.